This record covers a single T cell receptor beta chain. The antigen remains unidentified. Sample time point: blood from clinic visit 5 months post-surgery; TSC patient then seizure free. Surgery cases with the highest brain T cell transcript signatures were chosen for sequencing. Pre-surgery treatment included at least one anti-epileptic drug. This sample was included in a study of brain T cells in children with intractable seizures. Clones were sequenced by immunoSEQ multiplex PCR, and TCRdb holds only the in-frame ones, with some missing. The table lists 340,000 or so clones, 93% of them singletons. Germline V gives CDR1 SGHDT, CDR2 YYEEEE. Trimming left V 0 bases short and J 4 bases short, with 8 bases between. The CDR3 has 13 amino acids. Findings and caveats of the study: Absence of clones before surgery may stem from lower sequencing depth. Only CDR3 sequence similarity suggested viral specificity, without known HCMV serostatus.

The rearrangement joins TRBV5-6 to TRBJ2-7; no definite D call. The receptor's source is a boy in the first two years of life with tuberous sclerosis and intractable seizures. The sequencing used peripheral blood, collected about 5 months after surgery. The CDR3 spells CASSLEADYEQYF. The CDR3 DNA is TGTGCCAGCAGCTTGGAGGCAGATTACGAGCAGTACTTC.